The 23 T cell receptor beta chains presented below share a single source sample, sequenced in a study of cytomegalovirus exposure and HLA in healthy donors. PCR was performed using 60 Vbeta and 13 Jbeta primers. Profiling relied on immunoSEQ multiplex PCR, and the TCRdb table lists in-frame clones only, not all of them. The sample carries approximately 100,000 clones, 65% to 85% recorded once. Sequencing input: PBMCs. These receptor sequences come from a woman in her 40s in good health and CMV-seronegative.

This clone was seen a few times. This sequence joins TRBV7-2 and TRBJ2-7; 7 nucleotides align to TRBD1. The CDR3 has 12 residues. Trimming removed 4 bases from V and 3 bases from J; junction bases left unmatched: 0. CDR1 is SGHTA and CDR2 is FQGNSA in the germline V gene. The CDR3 DNA reads as TGTGCCAGCAGCTACAGGGGCTACGAGCAGTACTTC. Amino acid sequence: CASSYRGYEQYF.

CDR3 bases: TGTGCCAGCAGAGACAATGTGCCTTACCAAGAGACCCAGTACTTC. This gives the protein CASRDNVPYQETQYF. V and J are TRBV2 and TRBJ2-5, with D unclear. This CDR3 comprises 15 residues. Between the trimmed V and J ends, which lost 6 bases and 0 bases, there was a span of 14 bases. CDR1 is SNHLY and CDR2 is FYNNEI in the germline V gene.

The chain employs TRBV5-5 and TRBJ1-6, with 9 bases fitting TRBD1. The CDR3 length is 15 residues. Germline trimming cut 3 bases from V and 5 bases from J; bases unmatched to any gene: 3. Germline loops: CDR1 SGHKS, CDR2 YYEKEE (reference sequence). The DNA of the CDR3 is TGTGCCAGCAGCTGGACAGGGGACAATAATTCACCCCTCCACTTT. It codes for CASSWTGDNNSPLHF. The whole variable domain, filled in from reference TRBV5-5 and TRBJ1-6, reads DAGVTQSPTHLIKTRGQQVTLRCSPISGHKSVSWYQQVLGQGPQFIFQYYEKEERGRGNFPDRFSARQFPNYSSELNVNALLLGDSALYLCASSWTGDNNSPLHFGNGTRLTVT.

The sample holds a few counts of this clone. The chain is built from TRBV29-1 and TRBJ2-1; possible D gene TRBD2, 6 bases. Germline V gene lookup returns CDR1 SQVTM and CDR2 ANQGSEA. V was pared by 4 bases and J by 7 bases, with 8 bases between. CDR3 length equals 11 residues. CDR3 sequence: CSVGGRNEQFF. CDR3 coding DNA: TGCAGCGTTGGAGGGAGGAATGAGCAGTTCTTC.

Of note for this clone: Other DNA sequences from this sample encode an identical CDR3 as well. V is TRBV27 and J is TRBJ2-7, with D possibly matching TRBD2 (5 bases). V lost 3 bases and J 2 bases, leaving 8 bases between the germline ends. The CDR3 extends over 13 amino acids. Germline values: CDR1 MNHEY, CDR2 SMNVEV (reference sequence). The CDR3 is CASSFSGTYEQYF. As DNA, the CDR3 is TGTGCCAGCAGTTTCTCCGGGACCTACGAGCAGTACTTC.

The rearrangement joins TRBV9 to TRBJ2-6; TRBD1 is a possible D gene (5 bases). This CDR3 comprises 12 residues. CDR1 SGDLS and CDR2 YYNGEE come from the germline V gene. Trimming removed 10 bases from V and 1 base from J, with 6 bases in between. The CDR3 DNA reads TGTGCCTCAGGGTCTGGGGCCAACGTCCTGACTTTC. Translated, it gives CASGSGANVLTF.

This chain joins TRBV7-3 and TRBJ1-1, with 8 bases aligning to TRBD1. Germline CDR1 reads SGHTA; CDR2 reads FQGTGA. With 5 bases clipped from V and 6 bases from J, the junction kept 8 bases outside the gene matches. This CDR3 contains 14 residues. The chain's CDR3 is CASSHPGQGAEAFF. CDR3 DNA sequence: TGTGCCAGCAGCCACCCTGGACAGGGAGCTGAAGCTTTCTTT.

The rearrangement links TRBV27 to TRBJ2-2, with D perhaps matching TRBD2 (6 bases). The CDR3 is 14 residues long. V was pared by 5 bases and J by 2 bases, with 9 bases between. Germline V lookup: CDR1 MNHEY, CDR2 SMNVEV (reference sequence). Here the CDR3 DNA reads TGTGCCAGCAGTAGGGGACTCAACACCGGGGAGCTGTTTTTT. Its translation is CASSRGLNTGELFF.

In its sample, this clone was seen once. This sequence joins TRBV4-1 and TRBJ1-1, with D perhaps TRBD1 (5 bases). The CDR3 runs to 15 residues. V lost 5 bases to trimming and J lost 4 bases, with 17 bases between them. CDR1 MGHRA and CDR2 YSYEKL come from the germline V gene. This CDR3 is CASSISTQGGTEAFF. In nucleotides, the CDR3 is TGCGCCAGCAGCATATCTACTCAGGGCGGCACTGAAGCTTTCTTT.

The chain links TRBV29-1 to TRBJ2-1; 11 nucleotides align to TRBD2. Trimming cost V 6 bases and J 6 bases; bases outside gene matches: 10. Germline CDR1 SQVTM, CDR2 ANQGSEA. This CDR3 has 15 amino acids. Here the CDR3 reads CSVPPGTSGFNEQFF. The CDR3 nucleotides read TGCAGCGTGCCACCCGGGACTAGCGGCTTCAATGAGCAGTTCTTC.

This chain connects TRBV5-6 to TRBJ1-2; no clear D. This CDR3 spans 13 amino acids. V dropped 0 bases and J dropped 2 bases, with 5 bases sitting between them. CDR1 SGHDT and CDR2 YYEEEE come from the germline V gene. The CDR3 DNA is TGTGCCAGCAGCTTGGACAGCAACTATGGCTACACCTTC. Residues: CASSLDSNYGYTF.

The V gene is TRBV11-1, the J gene TRBJ2-3, with D maybe TRBD1 (5 bases). Germline loops: CDR1 SGHAT, CDR2 FQDESV (reference sequence). This CDR3 is built from 16 residues. V lost 5 bases to trimming and J lost 0 bases, with 15 bases between them. Here the CDR3 reads CASSQGLGYSTDTQYF. In nucleotides, the CDR3 is TGTGCCAGCAGCCAGGGCCTTGGGTACAGCACAGATACGCAGTATTTT. The full variable domain, with the rest looked up from reference TRBV11-1 and TRBJ2-3, is EAEVAQSPRYKITEKSQAVAFWCDPISGHATLYWYRQILGQGPELLVQFQDESVVDDSQLPKDRFSAERLKGVDSTLKIQPAELGDSAMYLCASSQGLGYSTDTQYFGPGTRLTVL.

The chain employs TRBV7-9 and TRBJ2-3, with 9 bases that match TRBD1. The CDR3 consists of 18 residues. The V and J ends lost 5 bases and 2 bases, in that order; junction bases with no gene match: 14. Germline CDR1 and CDR2: SEHNR and FQNEAQ (reference sequence). The CDR3 coding sequence is TGTGCCAGCAGCCCCAGGGGCGACAGGGGGAGTGACACAGATACGCAGTATTTT. It translates to CASSPRGDRGSDTDTQYF.

The chain links TRBV19 to TRBJ1-4, with TRBD1 as a possible D gene (6 bases). This CDR3 region has 14 residues. V was cut by 4 bases and J by 8 bases, with 14 bases left in between. CDR1 is LNHDA, CDR2 SQIVND, per germline (reference sequence). CDR3 sequence reads: CASSKNRAREKLFF. DNA of the CDR3: TGTGCCAGTAGTAAAAACAGGGCCAGGGAAAAACTGTTTTTT.

CDR3 DNA sequence: TGTGCCAGTAGTTTCCGACAGAACCAAGAGACCCAGTACTTC. Translation: CASSFRQNQETQYF. V is TRBV19 and J is TRBJ2-5, with TRBD1 as a possible D gene (5 bases). Germline V CDR1 and CDR2: LNHDA, SQIVND (reference sequence). The length of the CDR3 is 14 residues. With 5 bases removed from V and 0 bases from J, the gap between germline ends came to 10 bases.

A word on this clone: A junction end diverges from the germline sequence, so it may reflect a read error. This chain joins TRBV7-9 and TRBJ2-7; no clear D. The CDR3 totals 15 residues. Germline V CDR1 and CDR2: SEHNR, FQNEAQ (reference sequence). CDR3 sequence (DNA): TGTTCCAGCAGCTTAGTCGCTCTGCAGACCTACGAGCAGTACTTC. Protein product: CSSSLVALQTYEQYF.

The chain employs TRBV19 and TRBJ2-2; possible D gene TRBD2, 6 bases. The CDR3 is 15 residues long. Germline assignment: CDR1 LNHDA and CDR2 SQIVND (reference sequence). Trimming cost V 5 bases and J 1 base, with 11 bases left between them. The CDR3 is CASSPGGENTGELFF. The CDR3, as DNA: TGTGCCAGTAGTCCAGGAGGGGAGAACACCGGGGAGCTGTTTTTT.

The genes are TRBV18 and TRBJ2-1; D unresolved. V was trimmed by 3 bases and J by 6 bases, leaving 9 bases between them. The CDR3 is made up of 13 amino acids. Germline V gene lookup returns CDR1 KGHSH and CDR2 LQKENI. The CDR3 protein is CASSPGPVNEQFF. The CDR3 DNA is TGTGCCAGCTCACCGGGCCCCGTCAATGAGCAGTTCTTC.

This chain connects TRBV6-1 to TRBJ2-7, with D maybe TRBD1 (6 bases). From germline, CDR1 is MNHNS and CDR2 SASEGT. The CDR3 is made up of 14 amino acids. The V gene lost 6 bases and the J gene lost 2 bases, with 14 bases spanning the gap. The CDR3 coding sequence is TGTGCCAGCAGCCTGACAGGCAAAACCTACGAGCAGTACTTC. This encodes CASSLTGKTYEQYF.

The chain uses TRBV19 and TRBJ2-3; the match to TRBD1 covers 8 bases. J lost 0 bases, V lost 3 bases, and 8 bases had no gene match. CDR3 length: 17 residues. The germline gives CDR1 LNHDA, CDR2 SQIVND (reference sequence). The CDR3 DNA is TGTGCCAGTAGTATCCATTTGGACAGGGCGAGCACAGATACGCAGTATTTT. It encodes CASSIHLDRASTDTQYF.

The V call is TRBV27, the J call TRBJ2-7; 8 positions agree with TRBD2. CDR1 MNHEY and CDR2 SMNVEV come from the germline V gene (reference sequence). J gave up 7 bases and V 3 bases, and 11 bases lay outside the gene matches. CDR3 length: 15 residues. CDR3 coding DNA: TGTGCCAGCAGTTTTCGGGGGGGCTCCGCAGGTGAGCAGTACTTC. It is translated as CASSFRGGSAGEQYF.

The chain combines TRBV10-3 with TRBJ2-1; 9 bases agree with TRBD2. The CDR3 runs 15 residues. V trimming: 8 bases; J trimming: 5 bases; junction bases outside the gene matches: 10. The germline gives CDR1 ENHRY, CDR2 SYGVKD. This CDR3 is CAIRWASGENNEQFF. The CDR3, as DNA: TGTGCCATCCGGTGGGCTAGCGGGGAAAACAATGAGCAGTTCTTC.

This clone was seen a few times. The V and J genes are TRBV25-1 and TRBJ2-3; 8 bases align to TRBD1. This CDR3 spans 14 amino acids. Per the germline V gene, CDR1 is MGHDK and CDR2 is SYGVNS. The J segment lost 4 bases and the V segment lost 3 bases, leaving 3 bases of the junction unmatched. DNA for the CDR3: TGTGCCAGCAGTGATGACAGGGGCCCAGATACGCAGTATTTT. It yields the protein CASSDDRGPDTQYF.